This is a list of T cell receptor beta chains from one sample in a study of spatial heterogeneity in lung cancer. TCRdb independently ran MiXCR on the 5' RACE reads; one entry per CDR3 protein. Among 50,000 or so distinct CDR3 sequences listed, 12% were seen once. Sequencing used PBMCs, obtained at follow-up. Source of these receptors: a male donor with early-stage non-small cell lung cancer. CDR3s include the opening cysteine and the closing phenylalanine or tryptophan. The order of the fields is D gene, clone size, V gene, J gene, CDR3 length, CDR3 protein, CDR3 DNA. The D gene is left open where the match is weak. Rows give clone size only sometimes, using once, few, many, or a class for an expanded clone.

NA	few	TRBV27	TRBJ1-2	14	CASSLSGGQYGYTF	TGTGCCAGCAGTTTATCCGGTGGACAGTATGGCTACACCTTC
NA	many	TRBV5-1	TRBJ1-2	12	CASSLSDRGYTF	TGCGCCAGCAGCTTGTCCGACCGCGGCTACACCTTC
NA	NA	TRBV6-1	TRBJ1-2	12	CASQQNHYGYTF	TGTGCCAGCCAACAAAATCACTATGGCTACACCTTC
TRBD2	NA	TRBV10-3	TRBJ2-7	14	CAISESVTSFLQYF	TGTGCCATCAGTGAGTCGGTGACTAGCTTTCTGCAGTACTTC
NA	many	TRBV20-1	TRBJ1-4	15	CSARLDGTTNEKLFF	TGCAGTGCCCGACTTGACGGGACAACTAATGAAAAACTGTTTTTT
NA	NA	TRBV5-6	TRBJ1-1	15	CASSLAGTGDGEAFF	TGTGCCAGCAGCTTGGCCGGAACCGGGGACGGTGAAGCTTTCTTT
NA	many	TRBV6-6	TRBJ2-2	15	CASHRSAANTGELFF	TGTGCCAGCCATCGTAGCGCGGCGAACACCGGGGAGCTGTTTTTT
NA	few	TRBV6-2/TRBV6-3	TRBJ2-5	14	CASTRDQGGETQYF	TGTGCCAGCACCCGGGACCAAGGGGGAGAGACCCAGTACTTC
NA	NA	TRBV28	TRBJ1-3	15	CASSFDVSSGNTIYF	TGTGCCAGCAGTTTCGACGTCAGCTCTGGAAACACCATATATTTT
NA	NA	TRBV30	TRBJ1-1	13	CAWTRMGDTEAFF	TGTGCCTGGACCAGGATGGGGGACACTGAAGCTTTCTTT
TRBD2	many	TRBV5-4	TRBJ2-1	15	CASTRSGSNYNEQFF	TGTGCCAGCACTCGTAGCGGGAGCAACTACAATGAGCAGTTCTTC
NA	few	TRBV7-2	TRBJ2-3	17	CASSFAARGNSLDTQYF	TGTGCCAGCAGCTTCGCCGCCAGGGGTAACTCACTAGATACGCAGTATTTT
NA	many	TRBV7-9	TRBJ2-7	10	CASSSGEQYF	TGTGCCAGCAGCTCGGGGGAGCAGTACTTC
TRBD2	many	TRBV5-1	TRBJ2-3	16	CASSLGLAADTDTQYF	TGCGCCAGCAGCTTGGGACTAGCGGCCGACACAGATACGCAGTATTTT
NA	NA	TRBV29-1	TRBJ1-1	13	CSVEVNQVTEAFF	TGCAGCGTTGAAGTTAATCAGGTCACTGAAGCTTTCTTT
NA	few	TRBV5-1	TRBJ2-7	14	CASWPGTGAVEQYF	TGCGCCAGCTGGCCCGGGACGGGTGCAGTGGAGCAGTACTTC
NA	many	TRBV6-2/TRBV6-3	TRBJ1-2	14	CASSYRTGYYGYTF	TGTGCCAGCAGTTATCGAACAGGGTACTATGGCTACACCTTC
TRBD1	few	TRBV12-3/TRBV12-4	TRBJ2-4	15	CASSPGQGARVIQYF	TGTGCCAGCAGTCCGGGACAGGGGGCGCGAGTCATTCAGTACTTC
NA	NA	TRBV2	TRBJ2-3	15	CASSEFPRGTDTQYF	TGTGCCAGCAGTGAATTTCCCAGAGGCACAGATACGCAGTATTTT
NA	NA	TRBV19	TRBJ2-4	14	CASSIVANKNIQYF	TGTGCCAGTAGTATAGTGGCTAACAAAAACATTCAGTACTTC
TRBD2	many	TRBV5-1	TRBJ2-1	14	CASTGTSGYNEQFF	TGCGCCAGCACCGGGACTAGCGGTTACAATGAGCAGTTCTTC
NA	NA	TRBV20-1	TRBJ1-3	14	CSAGGWASGNTIYF	TGCAGTGCTGGGGGGTGGGCTTCTGGAAACACCATATATTTT
NA	many	TRBV10-3	TRBJ1-1	19	CAISAPGERGRGMNTEAFF	TGTGCCATCAGTGCCCCGGGGGAGAGGGGTCGGGGAATGAACACTGAAGCTTTCTTT
NA	many	TRBV9	TRBJ1-5	13	CASSVAVGQPQHF	TGTGCCAGCAGCGTAGCGGTCGGGCAGCCCCAGCATTTT
NA	many	TRBV20-1	TRBJ2-5	13	CSALRTPGETQYF	TGCAGCGCCCTGAGAACGCCCGGGGAGACCCAGTACTTC
TRBD2	NA	TRBV9	TRBJ2-2	16	CASSVSGGSNTGELFF	TGTGCCAGCAGCGTTAGCGGGGGGTCGAACACCGGGGAGCTGTTTTTT
NA	many	TRBV30	TRBJ2-3	14	CAWSVRLGTDTQYF	TGTGCCTGGAGTGTACGCCTAGGCACAGATACGCAGTATTTT
TRBD2	NA	TRBV12-3/TRBV12-4	TRBJ2-7	14	CASSFSGRGYEQYF	TGTGCCAGCAGTTTTAGCGGGAGGGGATACGAGCAGTACTTC
NA	NA	TRBV9	TRBJ2-3	14	CASSVEVRADTQYF	TGTGCCAGCAGCGTAGAAGTAAGGGCAGATACGCAGTATTTT
NA	NA	TRBV20-1	TRBJ1-1	13	CSAVQGGNTEAFF	TGCAGTGCGGTACAGGGTGGCAACACTGAAGCTTTCTTT
NA	many	TRBV9	TRBJ1-1	14	CASSVGTEDTEAFF	TGTGCCAGCAGCGTAGGGACAGAGGACACTGAAGCTTTCTTT
NA	many	TRBV21-1	TRBJ1-2	15	CASSSRVGTEFGYTF	TGTGCCAGCAGCTCGCGCGTGGGGACAGAATTCGGCTACACCTTC
NA	many	TRBV4-3	TRBJ2-2	15	CASSQDSRGTGELFF	TGCGCCAGCAGCCAAGATAGTCGAGGAACCGGGGAGCTGTTTTTT
TRBD1	few	TRBV7-9	TRBJ1-4	14	CASSFRDRGEKLFF	TGTGCCAGCAGCTTCCGGGACAGGGGTGAAAAACTGTTTTTT
TRBD1	NA	TRBV30	TRBJ1-2	11	CAWSQGDGYTF	TGTGCCTGGAGTCAGGGGGATGGCTACACCTTC
TRBD1	many	TRBV12-3/TRBV12-4	TRBJ1-5	15	CASSPGQGPNQPQHF	TGTGCCAGCAGTCCGGGACAGGGGCCGAATCAGCCCCAGCATTTT
NA	medium-sized	TRBV11-1	TRBJ2-5	12	CASSLAEETQYF	TGTGCCAGCAGCTTAGCAGAGGAGACCCAGTACTTC
TRBD1	NA	TRBV5-1	TRBJ2-6	17	CASSPTGVLTGANVLTF	TGCGCCAGCAGCCCAACAGGGGTTCTAACTGGGGCCAACGTCCTGACTTTC
TRBD1	many	TRBV20-1	TRBJ1-6	15	CSARDRQGGNSPLHF	TGCAGTGCTAGAGACCGACAGGGGGGTAATTCACCCCTCCACTTT
NA	many	TRBV12-3/TRBV12-4	TRBJ2-7	15	CASSLTATGLYEQYF	TGTGCCAGCAGTTTAACCGCGACAGGCCTTTACGAGCAGTACTTC
TRBD1	many	TRBV7-9	TRBJ1-1	13	CAAARDRETEAFF	TGTGCCGCCGCCCGGGACAGGGAGACTGAAGCTTTCTTT
TRBD2	few	TRBV20-1	TRBJ2-2	18	CSARDRGLAGGDTGELFF	TGCAGTGCTAGAGACCGAGGACTAGCGGGAGGGGATACCGGGGAGCTGTTTTTT
NA	NA	TRBV6-2/TRBV6-3	TRBJ2-3	13	CAASTGSTDTQYF	TGTGCCGCGTCTACGGGGAGCACAGATACGCAGTATTTT
TRBD2	many	TRBV12-3/TRBV12-4	TRBJ2-5	12	CASSPDSGARMF	TGTGCCAGCAGTCCCGACAGCGGGGCCAGGATGTTC
NA	NA	TRBV19	TRBJ2-4	15	CASSTLEGLMNIQYF	TGTGCCAGTAGTACCCTCGAGGGGCTGATGAACATTCAGTACTTC
TRBD1	many	TRBV24-1	TRBJ1-2	15	CATAGTGGSGYGYTF	TGTGCCACCGCCGGGACAGGGGGTAGTGGCTATGGCTACACCTTC
TRBD1	NA	TRBV6-5	TRBJ1-2	14	CASRPLDREAGYTF	TGTGCCAGCAGGCCCCTCGACAGGGAGGCTGGCTACACCTTC
NA	many	TRBV12-3/TRBV12-4	TRBJ1-6	13	CASSPGTVSPLHF	TGTGCCAGCAGCCCCGGGACGGTATCTCCCCTCCACTTT
NA	few	TRBV10-3	TRBJ1-4	12	CATGTQGEKLFF	TGTGCCACCGGGACCCAAGGTGAAAAACTGTTTTTT
NA	NA	TRBV12-3/TRBV12-4	TRBJ1-1	13	CASSLAMAGGAFF	TGTGCCAGCAGTTTAGCCATGGCGGGTGGAGCTTTCTTT
NA	few	TRBV27	TRBJ1-2	13	CASREGTGYAYTF	TGTGCCAGCCGAGAGGGGACCGGGTATGCCTACACCTTC
NA	many	TRBV5-4	TRBJ2-7	11	CASSFLDEQYF	TGTGCCAGCAGCTTCCTCGACGAGCAGTACTTC
NA	NA	TRBV6-1	TRBJ2-3	14	CASSYEVGTDTQYF	TGTGCCAGCAGTTATGAGGTCGGCACAGATACGCAGTATTTT
NA	NA	TRBV5-1	TRBJ2-1	14	CASSLSLSYNEQFF	TGCGCCAGCAGCTTATCCCTCTCCTACAATGAGCAGTTCTTC
NA	NA	TRBV6-5	TRBJ2-3	14	CASTLSLGTDTQYF	TGTGCCAGCACTCTAAGTCTGGGCACAGATACGCAGTATTTT
NA	NA	TRBV20-1	TRBJ1-1	15	CSANSPTGLNTEAFF	TGCAGTGCCAACTCACCGACAGGACTCAACACTGAAGCTTTCTTT
TRBD2	few	TRBV5-1	TRBJ2-5	17	CASSLAPSGGSDGTQYF	TGCGCCAGCAGCTTGGCGCCTAGCGGGGGGTCTGATGGGACCCAGTACTTC
TRBD2	NA	TRBV5-1	TRBJ2-1	16	CASSLGSGRAEGEQFF	TGCGCCAGCAGCTTGGGGAGCGGGAGGGCCGAAGGGGAGCAGTTCTTC
NA	NA	TRBV5-6	TRBJ2-7	15	CASSPPLESSYEQYF	TGTGCCAGCAGCCCCCCTCTGGAGAGCTCCTACGAGCAGTACTTC